This T cell receptor beta chain was sequenced in a study of CD8+ T cells in alopecia areata. Across the whole study: For the treated group, dosing was oral tofacitinib at 5 to 10 mg twice daily. After 6 to 18 months of tofacitinib, follow-up continued 6 months off drug. Study-wide results and caveats: The study found higher clonality in lesional than normal scalp, especially in alopecia totalis/universalis.

Points on this clone: Its antigen is unidentified.

Germline V gene lookup returns CDR1 SGHDT and CDR2 YYEEEE. V lost 2 bases and J 5 bases, leaving 4 bases between the germline ends. The CDR3 has 11 residues. Extracted RNA was reverse transcribed into cDNA, the sequencing template. Method: immunoSEQ multiplex PCR; TCRdb's copy keeps in-frame clones and lacks some. In the table there are 160,000 or so clones, approximately 65% of which are singletons. The sequencing used CD8+ T cells sorted from blood, collected at week 0. The chain joins TRBV5-6 to TRBJ1-2; D not resolved. The TCR sequence derives from a human donor with alopecia areata. CDR3 nucleotides: TGTGCCAGCAGCTTTGGGTATGGCTACACCTTC. Protein product: CASSFGYGYTF. Full variable domain (outside the CDR3, taken from reference TRBV5-6 and TRBJ1-2): DAGVTQSPTHLIKTRGQQVTLRCSPKSGHDTVSWYQQALGQGPQFIFQYYEEEERQRGNFPDRFSGHQFPNYSSELNVNALLLGDSALYLCASSFGYGYTFGSGTRLTVV.